One sample yielded the 11 T cell receptor beta chains listed below, sequenced in a study of blood T cell repertoires in COVID-19. This table comes from immunoSEQ multiplex PCR, and its TCRdb copy is limited to in-frame clones, with some not included. The data show some 46,000 clones, with approximately 85% seen just once and around 30% held by the top ten. The sequenced material came from peripheral blood. Every receptor here comes from an elderly woman with COVID-19, enrolled during active disease.

V usage is TRBV4-1 and J usage is TRBJ1-5; D is ambiguous. Trimming took 0 bases from V and 2 from J, leaving 5 bases between them. There are 14 residues in the CDR3. Germline V CDR1 and CDR2: MGHRA, YSYEKL. The CDR3 DNA follows: TGCGCCAGCAGCCAAGATTCGGGCAATCAGCCCCAGCATTTT. It encodes CASSQDSGNQPQHF.

The rearrangement uses TRBV6-5 and TRBJ2-2, with TRBD1 matching over 9 bases. Per the germline V gene, CDR1 is MNHEY and CDR2 is SVGAGI. The CDR3 contains 15 residues. After removal of 4 bases from V and 5 bases from J, the junction contained 5 bases not matched to a gene. CDR3 sequence: CASSWGQGGTGELFF. The CDR3 nucleotides are TGTGCCAGCAGTTGGGGACAGGGAGGGACCGGGGAGCTGTTTTTT.

The chain is built from TRBV28 and TRBJ2-7; 7 nucleotides align to TRBD1. Germline-derived CDR1 and CDR2 are MDHEN and SYDVKM. The CDR3 consists of 15 residues. V gave up 0 bases and J gave up 3 bases; unmatched junction bases: 5. CDR3 coding DNA: TGTGCCAGCAGTTTATGGGCAGGGGGAGTCTACGAGCAGTACTTC. It is translated as CASSLWAGGVYEQYF.

This sequence joins TRBV6-5 and TRBJ1-1; perhaps TRBD1 as D (5 bases). This CDR3 spans 12 amino acids. Germline V gene sequence: CDR1 MNHEY, CDR2 SVGAGI. Trimming cost V 5 bases and J 5 bases, with 9 bases left between them. CDR3 protein: CASSQQGTEAFF. CDR3 nucleotides: TGTGCCAGCAGTCAGCAGGGTACTGAAGCTTTCTTT.

The genes are TRBV29-1 and TRBJ1-2, with TRBD1 identical over 9 bases. The CDR3 totals 12 residues. Germline V gene sequence: CDR1 SQVTM, CDR2 ANQGSEA. In DNA form, the CDR3 reads TGCACCACTGACAGGGGGTACTATGGCTACACCTTC. Translated: CTTDRGYYGYTF.

This chain connects TRBV6-6 to TRBJ2-5, with D perhaps matching TRBD2 (6 bases). CDR1 and CDR2 (germline): MNHNY, SVGAGI (reference sequence). This CDR3 comprises 14 residues. V was trimmed by 5 bases and J by 7 bases, leaving 17 bases between them. The CDR3 sequence: CASSRLDIVLTQYF. CDR3 in DNA: TGTGCCAGCAGTAGACTAGACATAGTGCTGACCCAGTACTTC.

The rearrangement joins TRBV19 to TRBJ2-7, with TRBD2 matching over 10 bases. The CDR3 runs to 15 residues. Germline assignment: CDR1 LNHDA and CDR2 SQIVND (reference sequence). The ends lost 4 bases at V and 0 bases at J; junction bases unmatched: 3. The CDR3 spells CASSTSGGSSYEQYF. In DNA form, the CDR3 reads TGTGCCAGTAGTACTAGCGGGGGCAGCTCCTACGAGCAGTACTTC.

This clone showed up just a few times. The V call is TRBV11-2, the J call TRBJ1-2; D is undetermined. CDR3 length: 14 residues. The germline V gene encodes CDR1 SGHAT and CDR2 FQNNGV. Between the trimmed V and J ends, which lost 5 bases and 4 bases, there was a span of 14 bases. This CDR3 reads CASSLSYSGYGYTF. CDR3 in DNA: TGTGCCAGCAGCCTTTCGTACAGCGGCTATGGCTACACCTTC.

The genes are TRBV6-6 and TRBJ1-2; D unclear. The CDR3 has 14 amino acids. From germline, CDR1 is MNHNY and CDR2 SVGAGI (reference sequence). The V end lost 6 bases, the J end lost 4 bases, and 15 bases lay between the germline ends. CDR3 protein: CASSPPQVRYGYTF. CDR3 in DNA: TGTGCCAGCAGCCCCCCTCAGGTGCGCTATGGCTACACCTTC.

The chain is built from TRBV7-9 and TRBJ2-3; tentative D call: TRBD1 (6 bases). This CDR3 is 15 amino acids long. The ends were cut back, 5 bases at V and 0 bases at J, with 12 bases in the middle. Germline V CDR1 and CDR2: SEHNR, FQNEAQ (reference sequence). This CDR3 is CASSPGTTSTDTQYF. In DNA, the CDR3 is TGTGCCAGCAGCCCCGGGACAACCAGCACAGATACGCAGTATTTT.

The chain couples TRBV5-6 to TRBJ2-7; no clear D. Trimming took off 2 bases at V and 1 base at J, with 13 bases between the two ends. This CDR3 contains 15 residues. Germline values: CDR1 SGHDT, CDR2 YYEEEE. The CDR3 DNA reads as TGTGCCAGCAGCTTTGGGCCACAAAGGTCCTACGAGCAGTACTTC. It yields the protein CASSFGPQRSYEQYF.